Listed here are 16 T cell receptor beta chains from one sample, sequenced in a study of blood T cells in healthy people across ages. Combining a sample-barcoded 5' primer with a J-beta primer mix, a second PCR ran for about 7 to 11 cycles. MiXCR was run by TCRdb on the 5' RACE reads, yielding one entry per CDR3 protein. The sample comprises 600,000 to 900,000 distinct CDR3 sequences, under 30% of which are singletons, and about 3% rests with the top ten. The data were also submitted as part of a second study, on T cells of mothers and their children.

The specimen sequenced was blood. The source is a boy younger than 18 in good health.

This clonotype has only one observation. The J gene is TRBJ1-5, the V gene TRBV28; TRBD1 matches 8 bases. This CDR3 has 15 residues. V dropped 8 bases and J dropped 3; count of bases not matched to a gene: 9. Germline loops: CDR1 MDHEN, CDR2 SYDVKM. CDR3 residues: CASHGTGQFNQPQHF. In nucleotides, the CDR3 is TGTGCCAGCCACGGGACAGGACAATTCAATCAGCCCCAGCATTTT. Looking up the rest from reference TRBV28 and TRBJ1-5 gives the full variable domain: DVKVTQSSRYLVKRTGEKVFLECVQDMDHENMFWYRQDPGLGLRLIYFSYDVKMKEKGDIPEGYSVSREKKERFSLILESASTNQTSMYLCASHGTGQFNQPQHFGDGTRLSIL.

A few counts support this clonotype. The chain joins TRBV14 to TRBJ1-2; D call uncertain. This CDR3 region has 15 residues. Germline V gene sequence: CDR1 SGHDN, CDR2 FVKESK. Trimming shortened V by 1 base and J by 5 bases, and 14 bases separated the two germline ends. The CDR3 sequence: CASSQVSGWRYGYTF. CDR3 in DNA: TGTGCCAGCAGCCAAGTCTCAGGATGGCGGTATGGCTACACCTTC.

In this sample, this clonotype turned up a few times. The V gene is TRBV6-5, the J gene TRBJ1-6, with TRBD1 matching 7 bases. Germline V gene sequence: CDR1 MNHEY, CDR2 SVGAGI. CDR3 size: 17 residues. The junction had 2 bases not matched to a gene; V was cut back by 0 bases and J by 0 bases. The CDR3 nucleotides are TGTGCCAGCAGTTACTCCGGGACAGCCTCCTATAATTCACCCCTCCACTTT. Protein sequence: CASSYSGTASYNSPLHF.

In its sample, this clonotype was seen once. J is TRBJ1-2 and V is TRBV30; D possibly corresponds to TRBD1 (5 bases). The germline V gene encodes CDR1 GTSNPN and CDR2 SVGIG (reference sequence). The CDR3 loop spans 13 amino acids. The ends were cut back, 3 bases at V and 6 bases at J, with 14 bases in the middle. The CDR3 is CAWSTKDKNGYTF. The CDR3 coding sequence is TGTGCCTGGAGCACGAAGGACAAAAATGGCTACACCTTC.

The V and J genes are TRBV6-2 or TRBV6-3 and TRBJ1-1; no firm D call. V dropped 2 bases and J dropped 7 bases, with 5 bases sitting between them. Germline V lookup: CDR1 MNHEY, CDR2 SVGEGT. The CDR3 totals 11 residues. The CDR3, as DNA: TGTGCCAGCAGTTACGGAATTGAAGCTTTCTTT. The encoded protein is CASSYGIEAFF.

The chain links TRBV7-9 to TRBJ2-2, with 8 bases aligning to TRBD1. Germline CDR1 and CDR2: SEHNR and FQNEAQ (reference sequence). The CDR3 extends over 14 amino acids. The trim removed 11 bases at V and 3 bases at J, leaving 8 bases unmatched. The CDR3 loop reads CACIPTGDTGELFF. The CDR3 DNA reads TGTGCCTGTATCCCGACAGGGGACACCGGGGAGCTGTTTTTT.

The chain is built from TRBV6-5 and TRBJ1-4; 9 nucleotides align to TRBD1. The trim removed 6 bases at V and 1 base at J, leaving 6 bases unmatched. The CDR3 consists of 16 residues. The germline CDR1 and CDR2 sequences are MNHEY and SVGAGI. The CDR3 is CASSPGTGKTNEKLFF. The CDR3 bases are TGTGCCAGCAGCCCCGGGACAGGGAAAACTAATGAAAAACTGTTTTTT.

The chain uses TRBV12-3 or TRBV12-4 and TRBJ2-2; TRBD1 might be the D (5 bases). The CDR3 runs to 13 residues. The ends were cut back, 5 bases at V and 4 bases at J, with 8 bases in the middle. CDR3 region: CASSPGLTGELFF. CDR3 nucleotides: TGTGCCAGCAGTCCAGGGCTCACCGGGGAGCTGTTTTTT.

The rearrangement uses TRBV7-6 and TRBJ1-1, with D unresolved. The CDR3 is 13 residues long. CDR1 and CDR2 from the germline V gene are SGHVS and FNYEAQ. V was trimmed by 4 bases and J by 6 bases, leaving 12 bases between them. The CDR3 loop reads CASSSNPGSEAFF. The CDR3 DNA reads TGTGCCAGCAGCTCAAATCCAGGTTCTGAAGCTTTCTTT.

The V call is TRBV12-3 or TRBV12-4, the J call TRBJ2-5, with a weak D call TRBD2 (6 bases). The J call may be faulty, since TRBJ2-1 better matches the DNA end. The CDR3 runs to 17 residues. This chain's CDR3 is CASSLLGRSTSIDEQFF. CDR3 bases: TGTGCCAGCAGCCTTCTCGGCCGCTCAACTAGCATCGATGAGCAGTTCTTC.

The CDR3 here is CSVEGGSSGYQETQYF. For the CDR3, the DNA is TGCAGCGTTGAGGGGGGGTCTAGCGGTTACCAAGAGACCCAGTACTTC. This chain joins TRBV29-1 and TRBJ2-5; 7 bases are a match to TRBD2. This CDR3 spans 16 amino acids. Looked up from germline, CDR1 is SQVTM and CDR2 is ANQGSEA. Germline trimming cut 3 bases from V and 0 bases from J; bases unmatched to any gene: 10. The entire variable domain, with the rest obtained from reference TRBV29-1 and TRBJ2-5, is as follows: SAVISQKPSRDICQRGTSLTIQCQVDSQVTMMFWYRQQPGQSLTLIATANQGSEATYESGFVIDKFPISRPNLTFSTLTVSNMSPEDSSIYLCSVEGGSSGYQETQYFGPGTRLLVL.

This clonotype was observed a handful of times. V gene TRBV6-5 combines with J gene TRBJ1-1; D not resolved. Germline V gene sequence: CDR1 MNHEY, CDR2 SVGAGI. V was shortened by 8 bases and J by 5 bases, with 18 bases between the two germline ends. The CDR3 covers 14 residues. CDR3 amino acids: CASLNKAPGTEAFF. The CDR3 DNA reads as TGTGCCAGCCTGAACAAGGCCCCGGGGACTGAAGCTTTCTTT.

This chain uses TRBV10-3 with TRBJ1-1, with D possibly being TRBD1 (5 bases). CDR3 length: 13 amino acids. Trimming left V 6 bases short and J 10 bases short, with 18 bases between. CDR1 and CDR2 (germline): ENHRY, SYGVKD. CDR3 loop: CAISEGHTVRAFF. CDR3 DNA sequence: TGTGCCATCAGCGAAGGACACACGGTCCGAGCTTTCTTT.

In nucleotides, the CDR3 is TGCAGCGTTGAAGATCACAGGGGGAGCGAGACCCAGTACTTC. Its translation is CSVEDHRGSETQYF. V and J are TRBV29-1 and TRBJ2-5; 8 positions match TRBD1. This CDR3 spans 14 amino acids. The junction had 5 bases not matched to a gene; V was cut back by 0 bases and J by 5 bases. In germline, CDR1 is SQVTM, CDR2 ANQGSEA. Using reference TRBV29-1 and TRBJ2-5 for the parts outside the CDR3, the full variable domain is SAVISQKPSRDICQRGTSLTIQCQVDSQVTMMFWYRQQPGQSLTLIATANQGSEATYESGFVIDKFPISRPNLTFSTLTVSNMSPEDSSIYLCSVEDHRGSETQYFGPGTRLLVL.

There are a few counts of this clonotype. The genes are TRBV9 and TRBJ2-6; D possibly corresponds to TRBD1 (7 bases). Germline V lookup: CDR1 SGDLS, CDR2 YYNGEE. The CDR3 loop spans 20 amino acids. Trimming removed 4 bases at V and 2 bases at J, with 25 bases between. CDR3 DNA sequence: TGTGCCAGCAGCCGGAGACAGGGAGGAAGTTCGGCTCCTGGGGCCAACGTCCTGACTTTC. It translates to CASSRRQGGSSAPGANVLTF.

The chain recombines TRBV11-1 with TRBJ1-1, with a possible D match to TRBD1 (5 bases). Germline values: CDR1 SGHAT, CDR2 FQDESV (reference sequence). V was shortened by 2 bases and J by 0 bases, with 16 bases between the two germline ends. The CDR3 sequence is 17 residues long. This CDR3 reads CASSLLPGQGLNTEAFF. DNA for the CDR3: TGTGCCAGCAGCTTACTACCCGGACAAGGTCTGAACACTGAAGCTTTCTTT.